Included here is one T cell receptor (beta chain) sequence, with context. Its antigen is undetermined. The repertoire was sequenced with immunoSEQ multiplex PCR; TCRdb's copy has only in-frame clones and lacks some. This sample carries about 36,000 clones, over 65% of them seen once, and the ten largest clones take roughly 23%. Germline-derived CDR1 and CDR2 are WSHSY and SAAADI. With V trimmed by 6 bases and J by 5 bases, 15 bases remained unmatched. The CDR3 totals 19 residues. Patients who had autoimmune disease history or got systemic immunosuppression were left out. The data stem from a study of OX40 agonist ivuxolimab in advanced cancers. For the study at large: At 0.01 to 10 mg/kg, ivuxolimab was administered intravenously to patients every 2 weeks. Study results and caveats: Expanded clones were, on average, more numerous in CD8+ T cells than in CD4+. The study observed clonal expansion of CD4+ and CD8+ blood T cells by week 6 at 0.1 to 3.0 mg/kg.

The clonotype was recovered from an adult with an advanced solid tumor such as melanoma, head and neck, liver or kidney cancer. The sample was CD4+ or CD8+ T cells sorted from blood, taken in a trial of the OX40 agonist ivuxolimab. The chain employs TRBV10-2 and TRBJ2-5, with 16 bases lining up with TRBD2. The CDR3 DNA is TGCGCCAGCAGGGATTTCGGGACTAGCGGGAGGGCCCTCGCGGAGACCCAGTACTTC. Its protein is CASRDFGTSGRALAETQYF.